The rows below give T cell receptor beta chains drawn from one sample of a study of blood T cell repertoires in COVID-19. This table comes from immunoSEQ multiplex PCR, and its TCRdb copy is limited to in-frame clones, with some not included. The sample includes over 60,000 clones, 82% of them seen just once. Sequences were obtained from peripheral blood. All receptors come from a woman older than 75 with acute or convalescent COVID-19. Both conserved end residues are part of each CDR3.

TRBJ2-1 | TRBV5-4 | CASSSYLLRGAGALQFF
TRBJ2-1 | TRBV7-9 | CASSLTGTSFYNEQFF
TRBJ2-5 | TRBV15 | CATSSWTSGKEETQYF
TRBJ2-1 | TRBV15 | CATSTDMSSYNEQFF
TRBJ1-2 | TRBV7-9 | CASSLGRGNYGYTF
TRBJ2-3 | TRBV11-2 | CASSLEARGDTQYF
TRBJ2-2 | TRBV7-8 | CASSPRTGGPLGTGELFF
TRBJ1-2 | TRBV7-9 | CASTRRNYGYTF
TRBJ1-2 | TRBV5-4 | CASSLGGDRPRGYTF
TRBJ2-3 | TRBV5-4 | CASSLGAASSTDTQYF
TRBJ2-1 | TRBV27 | CASTFQGATYNEQFF
TRBJ2-7 | TRBV6-6 | CASSSVAGDYEQYF
TRBJ2-3 | TRBV5-1 | CASSWGTPTDTQYF
TRBJ1-5 | TRBV4-2 | CASSPEQGISNQPQHF
TRBJ2-2 | TRBV7-8 | CASSLAGRRAGELFF
TRBJ2-1 | TRBV5-1 | CASSPPNSGKISEQFF
TRBJ1-1 | TRBV7-9 | CASSLGAGRGMNTEAFF
TRBJ2-7 | TRBV7-2 | CASSFLRGPKYEQYF
TRBJ2-2 | TRBV10-3 | CAISELLAGGPNGELFF
TRBJ2-1 | TRBV4-1 | CASSQESSGLRDEQFF
TRBJ2-7 | TRBV5-1 | CASRPPDLAEQYF
TRBJ2-1 | TRBV28 | CASISSGSGNEQFF
TRBJ2-1 | TRBV19 | CASSKGLAGDEQFF
TRBJ1-1 | TRBV24-1 | CATSAGQGNTEAFF
TRBJ1-2 | TRBV19 | CASSRQGARGYTF
TRBJ2-2 | TRBV6-1 | CASSEARGWSGTGELFF
TRBJ2-5 | TRBV10-1 | CASSEGLAGGETQYF
TRBJ2-1 | TRBV12-5 | CASGSARTSGSNGHEQFF
TRBJ2-4 | TRBV5-1 | CASSQTSGTDIQYF
TRBJ2-7 | TRBV19 | CASSRFRSVEQYF
TRBJ2-5 | TRBV5-6 | CASSLVGGETQYF
TRBJ2-7 | TRBV29-1 | CSVLPGLAGGPYEQYF
TRBJ1-5 | TRBV24-1 | CATSDLSGNQPQHF
TRBJ2-1 | TRBV10-1 | CASSDFSGSWEDEQFF
TRBJ1-2 | TRBV7-8 | CASSPVGYGYTF
TRBJ1-1 | TRBV12-3/TRBV12-4 | CASSSGGKTEAFF
TRBJ2-6 | TRBV2 | CASIRDRARRSGANVLTF
TRBJ2-3 | TRBV5-1 | CASSLVGRGRADTQYF
TRBJ1-1 | TRBV4-1 | CASRPLGVTEAFF
TRBJ2-1 | TRBV2 | CASSALRDRLYNEQFF
TRBJ1-5 | TRBV7-9 | CASTDTGGGSNQPQHF
TRBJ1-5 | TRBV4-2 | CASSQGAQPQHF
TRBJ2-5 | TRBV15 | CATSRDRDYQETQYF
TRBJ2-3 | TRBV28 | CASSLGLAGSTDTQYF
TRBJ1-1 | TRBV28 | CASTPQGNTEAFF
TRBJ2-2 | TRBV5-1 | CASSYHTGELFF
TRBJ1-6 | TRBV6-1 | CASSEAETGGSPLHF
TRBJ2-7 | TRBV3-1/TRBV3-2 | CASSQGVSGSSYEQYF
TRBJ2-1 | TRBV5-1 | CASSSGLVFYNEQFF
TRBJ2-7 | TRBV13 | CASSLGRGSVYEQYF
TRBJ1-2 | TRBV6-5 | CASSTRTALNYGYTF
TRBJ1-2 | TRBV28 | CASSLGDRGRSYGYTF
TRBJ2-3 | TRBV27 | CASSLGLGGDTQYF